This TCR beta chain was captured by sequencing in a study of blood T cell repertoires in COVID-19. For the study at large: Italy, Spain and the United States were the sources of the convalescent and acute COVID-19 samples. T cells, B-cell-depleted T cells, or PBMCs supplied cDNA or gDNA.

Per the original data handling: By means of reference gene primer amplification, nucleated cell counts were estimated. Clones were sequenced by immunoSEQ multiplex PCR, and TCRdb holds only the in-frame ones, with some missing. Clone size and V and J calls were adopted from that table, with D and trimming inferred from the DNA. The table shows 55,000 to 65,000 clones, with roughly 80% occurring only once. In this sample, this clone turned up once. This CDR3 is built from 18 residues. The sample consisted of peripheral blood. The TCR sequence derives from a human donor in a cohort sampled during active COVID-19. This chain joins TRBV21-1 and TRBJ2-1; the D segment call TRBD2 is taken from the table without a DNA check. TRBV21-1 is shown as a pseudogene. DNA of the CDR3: TGTGCCAGCACCGAACTAGCGGGGGCCCTTAACTCCTACAATGAGCAGTTCTTC. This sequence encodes CASTELAGALNSYNEQFF.